Presented here are 26 T cell receptor beta chains from one specimen sequenced in a study of beta chain features in type 1 diabetes. What was sequenced were expressed TCRB transcripts, since all of the isolated RNA had been reverse transcribed. Using immunoSEQ multiplex PCR, the repertoire was profiled, and TCRdb retains in-frame clones only, with some absent. This table holds some 140,000 clones, around a tenth found once. Sequencing was carried out using central memory CD4+ T cells from blood. Receptor source: a man aged 18 to 30 in good health.

This chain uses TRBV6-6 with TRBJ2-1, with D hard to call. V lost 5 bases, J lost 10 bases, and 12 bases lay in between. Looked up from germline, CDR1 is MNHNY and CDR2 is SVGAGI (reference sequence). This CDR3 has 12 residues. The CDR3 DNA reads TGTGCCAGCAGTACTTACCTCACGGAGCAGTTCTTC. It specifies CASSTYLTEQFF.

This chain links TRBV7-2 with TRBJ2-7, with 15 nucleotides matching TRBD2. V shed 3 bases and J 4 bases; nucleotides not matched to a gene: 1. The CDR3 length is 15 residues. CDR1 SGHTA and CDR2 FQGNSA come from the germline V gene. The CDR3 nucleotides read TGTGCCAGCAGCTTTGGGACTAGCGGGAGGTACGAGCAGTACTTC. Protein product: CASSFGTSGRYEQYF.

This clone was observed a few times. In nucleotides, the CDR3 is TGTGCCAGCAGCCCACAAAGGACAGCCGGGTTGGGCTACACCTTC. Its protein is CASSPQRTAGLGYTF. J is TRBJ1-2 and V is TRBV6-5; perhaps TRBD1 as D (6 bases). The V gene lost 6 bases and the J gene lost 8 bases, with 22 bases spanning the gap. The CDR3 covers 15 residues. Germline CDR1 and CDR2: MNHEY and SVGAGI.

This chain connects TRBV19 to TRBJ2-1, with 11 bases lining up with TRBD2. Germline CDR1 LNHDA, CDR2 SQIVND (reference sequence). This CDR3 has 15 amino acids. With V trimmed by 5 bases and J by 3 bases, 3 bases remained unmatched. This CDR3 reads CASSDTSGGYNEQFF. CDR3 coding DNA: TGTGCCAGTAGTGACACTAGCGGGGGCTACAATGAGCAGTTCTTC.

This clone was observed a handful of times. The chain combines TRBV29-1 with TRBJ2-6; 8 bases agree with TRBD1. V shed 2 bases, J shed 2 bases, and the junction held 2 bases outside the gene matches. This CDR3 contains 15 residues. The germline V gene encodes CDR1 SQVTM and CDR2 ANQGSEA. CDR3 sequence (DNA): TGCAGCGTTGAACAGGGGGCGCCTGGGGCCAACGTCCTGACTTTC. This gives the protein CSVEQGAPGANVLTF.

The chain recombines TRBV11-2 with TRBJ2-3, with 10 positions matching TRBD1. The V gene end was trimmed by 3 bases and the J gene end by 6 bases; junction bases not matched to a gene: 3. The CDR3 runs to 14 residues. The germline gives CDR1 SGHAT, CDR2 FQNNGV. Here the CDR3 reads CASSFGTGADTQYF. The CDR3 nucleotides read TGTGCCAGCAGCTTTGGGACAGGGGCGGATACGCAGTATTTT.

The chain recombines TRBV12-5 with TRBJ2-5; tentative D call: TRBD1 (6 bases). Trimming removed 9 bases from V and 2 bases from J, with 10 bases in between. The CDR3 runs 12 residues. In germline, CDR1 is LGHNT, CDR2 FRNRAP. For the CDR3, the DNA is TGTGCTAGAAGGACAGTACAAGAGACCCAGTACTTC. The encoded protein is CARRTVQETQYF.

This clone was seen at least ten times. This chain joins TRBV7-2 and TRBJ1-1; the D gene is possibly TRBD1 (6 bases). The CDR3 runs to 13 residues. V gave up 5 bases and J gave up 4 bases, with 11 bases separating them. Germline loops: CDR1 SGHTA, CDR2 FQGNSA. CDR3: CASSPTGFTEAFF. CDR3 sequence (DNA): TGTGCCAGCAGCCCGACAGGCTTCACTGAAGCTTTCTTT. The complete variable domain, with remaining parts taken from reference TRBV7-2 and TRBJ1-1, reads GAGVSQSPSNKVTEKGKDVELRCDPISGHTALYWYRQSLGQGLEFLIYFQGNSAPDKSGLPSDRFSAERTGGSVSTLTIQRTQQEDSAVYLCASSPTGFTEAFFGQGTRLTVV.

The gene calls are TRBV6-6 and TRBJ1-2, with D possibly TRBD1 on 5 matching bases. This CDR3 comprises 15 residues. The germline V gene has CDR1 MNHNY and CDR2 SVGAGI (reference sequence). V lost 6 bases and J 2 bases, leaving 16 bases between the germline ends. The CDR3, as DNA: TGTGCCAGCAGGTGGACACAGGTGAACAACTATGGCTACACCTTC. The encoded protein is CASRWTQVNNYGYTF.

This chain links TRBV9 with TRBJ1-5; 7 nucleotides align to TRBD1. Per the germline V gene, CDR1 is SGDLS and CDR2 is YYNGEE. J was trimmed by 6 bases and V by 3 bases; bases with no gene match: 6. The CDR3 covers 14 residues. CDR3 DNA sequence: TGTGCCAGCAGCGCTGGACAGGCGGTTCAGCCCCAGCATTTT. Translated, it gives CASSAGQAVQPQHF.

The chain couples TRBV10-2 to TRBJ1-2; D perhaps matches TRBD1 (6 bases). V was pared by 6 bases and J by 8 bases, with 16 bases between. This CDR3 has 13 amino acids. In germline, CDR1 is WSHSY, CDR2 SAAADI. In DNA, the CDR3 is TGCGCCAGCAGCCCCGACAGGTCTACGGGCTACACCTTC. Translating it yields CASSPDRSTGYTF.

The rearrangement links TRBV5-4 to TRBJ2-7; 10 bases match TRBD1. This CDR3 has 15 residues. Germline loops: CDR1 SGHNT, CDR2 YYREEE (reference sequence). The V gene end was trimmed by 4 bases and the J gene end by 6 bases; junction bases not matched to a gene: 10. The CDR3 DNA reads TGTGCCAGCAGCCCCCCGACAGGGGGCACAGGCGAGCAGTACTTC. Its protein is CASSPPTGGTGEQYF.

This clone was counted many times. V is TRBV5-6 and J is TRBJ2-1; TRBD2 matches 10 bases. The V and J ends lost 2 bases and 3 bases, in that order; junction bases with no gene match: 2. Per germline, CDR1 SGHDT and CDR2 YYEEEE. The CDR3 covers 15 residues. In DNA, the CDR3 is TGTGCCAGCAGCTTTGAGCGGGGGGGCTACAATGAGCAGTTCTTC. It codes for CASSFERGGYNEQFF.

This clone was found a few times. The V and J genes are TRBV9 and TRBJ2-1, with D tentatively TRBD2 (6 bases). Germline lookup yields CDR1 SGDLS and CDR2 YYNGEE. The CDR3 loop spans 17 amino acids. Between the trimmed V and J ends, which lost 2 bases and 0 bases, there was a span of 15 bases. CDR3 bases: TGTGCCAGCAGCGTTAGCCTCGCCGGGAGCTCCTACAATGAGCAGTTCTTC. Protein product: CASSVSLAGSSYNEQFF.

This clone was seen repeatedly, ten times or more. V is TRBV7-9 and J is TRBJ2-5, with 9 bases matching TRBD1. Trimming cost V 5 bases and J 5 bases; bases outside gene matches: 6. Germline assignment: CDR1 SEHNR and CDR2 FQNEAQ (reference sequence). The CDR3 covers 14 residues. This chain's CDR3 is CASSKDRGDETQYF. The CDR3 region has the DNA TGTGCCAGCAGCAAGGACAGGGGTGATGAGACCCAGTACTTC.

The chain carries TRBV7-2 and TRBJ2-2; tentative D call: TRBD2 (6 bases). The length of the CDR3 is 15 residues. V lost 6 bases and J 5 bases, leaving 16 bases between the germline ends. Germline-derived CDR1 and CDR2 are SGHTA and FQGNSA. The CDR3 DNA is TGTGCCAGCAGTCCAAGTGGCCGGGGGACCGGGGAGCTGTTTTTT. Its protein product is CASSPSGRGTGELFF. The variable domain in full, completed from reference TRBV7-2 and TRBJ2-2, reads GAGVSQSPSNKVTEKGKDVELRCDPISGHTALYWYRQSLGQGLEFLIYFQGNSAPDKSGLPSDRFSAERTGGSVSTLTIQRTQQEDSAVYLCASSPSGRGTGELFFGEGSRLTVL.

This clone has more than one count but fewer than ten. The J gene is TRBJ1-4, the V gene TRBV11-2; 8 bases are a match to TRBD1. V was clipped by 5 bases and J by 7 bases; unmatched bases: 12. Germline V CDR1 and CDR2: SGHAT, FQNNGV. This CDR3 is built from 16 residues. The CDR3 sequence is CASSNLFRGRAEKLFF. CDR3 DNA sequence: TGTGCCAGCAGCAACCTGTTCAGGGGGCGCGCTGAAAAACTGTTTTTT.

The chain recombines TRBV5-1 with TRBJ1-2, with 7 bases fitting TRBD1. CDR3 length: 15 amino acids. CDR1 is SGHRS and CDR2 is YFSETQ in the germline V gene. The trim removed 4 bases at V and 2 bases at J, leaving 8 bases unmatched. CDR3 sequence (DNA): TGCGCCAGCAGCATAGGGACAGCCCAGAACTATGGCTACACCTTC. Protein sequence: CASSIGTAQNYGYTF.

This clone was detected only a few times. The rearrangement joins TRBV6-6 to TRBJ2-3, with TRBD1 matching over 7 bases. Germline V CDR1 and CDR2: MNHNY, SVGAGI (reference sequence). There are 14 residues in the CDR3. J gave up 2 bases and V 4 bases, and 3 bases lay outside the gene matches. The CDR3 sequence is CASSSGQITDTQYF. CDR3 DNA sequence: TGTGCCAGCAGTTCGGGACAGATCACAGATACGCAGTATTTT.

This clone occurred a few times. The gene calls are TRBV29-1 and TRBJ2-4; TRBD1 agrees at 7 bases. The length of the CDR3 is 13 residues. Germline values: CDR1 SQVTM, CDR2 ANQGSEA. V gave up 3 bases and J gave up 4 bases; unmatched junction bases: 3. The chain's CDR3 is CSVEGTAKNIQYF. For the CDR3, the DNA is TGCAGCGTTGAGGGGACAGCTAAAAACATTCAGTACTTC.

The chain carries TRBV5-1 and TRBJ2-3, with D maybe TRBD1 (5 bases). Per the germline V gene, CDR1 is SGHRS and CDR2 is YFSETQ. This CDR3 is built from 14 residues. V dropped 0 bases and J dropped 4 bases, with 9 bases sitting between them. CDR3 coding DNA: TGCGCCAGCAGCTTGGGCAGGGCCCCAGATACGCAGTATTTT. It specifies CASSLGRAPDTQYF.

Here the CDR3 DNA reads TGCGCCAGCAGCCAAGTTCGGGATGGGACAGGGAAATGGAATTCACCCCTCCACTTT. The encoded protein is CASSQVRDGTGKWNSPLHF. This chain connects TRBV4-1 to TRBJ1-6; the match to TRBD1 covers 9 bases. Unmatched junction bases numbered 14, after V lost 1 base and J lost 7 bases. Germline loops: CDR1 MGHRA, CDR2 YSYEKL. CDR3 length equals 19 residues.

This clone turned up a few times. J is TRBJ2-1 and V is TRBV30; TRBD2 aligns across 15 bases. With V trimmed by 2 bases and J by 1 base, 12 bases remained unmatched. The length of the CDR3 is 20 residues. CDR1 GTSNPN and CDR2 SVGIG come from the germline V gene (reference sequence). The CDR3 nucleotides read TGTGCCTGGAGTTACGAGTGGACTAGCGGGGGGGCTCGATCCTACAATGAGCAGTTCTTC. It translates to CAWSYEWTSGGARSYNEQFF.

This clone was observed a few times. The J gene is TRBJ2-1, the V gene TRBV5-1, with a tentative D call TRBD1 (6 bases). Germline V gene lookup returns CDR1 SGHRS and CDR2 YFSETQ. Trimming shortened V by 0 bases and J by 8 bases, and 12 bases separated the two germline ends. The CDR3 sequence is 14 residues long. CDR3 sequence: CASSLVAGVDEQFF. The CDR3 DNA is TGCGCCAGCAGCTTGGTGGCAGGGGTGGATGAGCAGTTCTTC.

In its sample, this clone was seen a few times. The chain carries TRBV7-2 and TRBJ2-3; 8 positions match TRBD2. This CDR3 is 17 amino acids long. V lost 4 bases, J lost 6 bases, and 15 bases stayed unmatched. Germline V gene sequence: CDR1 SGHTA, CDR2 FQGNSA. In DNA, the CDR3 is TGTGCCAGCAGCTCCTCCCCAACGGGGGGGTCTGTGGATACGCAGTATTTT. Protein sequence: CASSSSPTGGSVDTQYF.

This clone was detected a few times. The chain combines TRBV5-4 with TRBJ2-6; TRBD1 aligns across 7 bases. The ends lost 5 bases at V and 2 bases at J; junction bases unmatched: 7. This CDR3 region has 16 residues. The germline V gene has CDR1 SGHNT and CDR2 YYREEE (reference sequence). As DNA, the CDR3 is TGTGCCAGCAGTAAAATGACAGGGCCTGGGGCCAACGTCCTGACTTTC. Protein: CASSKMTGPGANVLTF.